This T cell receptor (beta chain) appears in the sequencing data of a study of cytomegalovirus exposure and HLA in healthy donors. The PCR was carried out with 60 Vbeta primers and 13 Jbeta primers. The data were produced by immunoSEQ multiplex PCR, yet TCRdb's version contains in-frame clones alone and is incomplete. The table has some 110,000 clones, 71% seen once. This clone came up many times. No antigen is known for it. Notes on the study in general: Later analysis demonstrated an association between a missense DCLRE1C variant and TCR beta V- and J-gene trimming. Highly shared sequence variants in one cluster were likely a sequencing artifact.

What was sequenced was PBMCs. The origin of this receptor is a female donor in good health and CMV-seronegative.

The chain's CDR3 is CASRERTEAFF. The CDR3 region has the DNA TGTGCCAGCAGGGAACGTACTGAAGCTTTCTTT. The rearrangement joins TRBV25-1 to TRBJ1-1, with no clear D. CDR1 is MGHDK, CDR2 SYGVNS, per germline. The CDR3 loop spans 11 amino acids. Trimming took off 6 bases at V and 5 bases at J, with 7 bases between the two ends.